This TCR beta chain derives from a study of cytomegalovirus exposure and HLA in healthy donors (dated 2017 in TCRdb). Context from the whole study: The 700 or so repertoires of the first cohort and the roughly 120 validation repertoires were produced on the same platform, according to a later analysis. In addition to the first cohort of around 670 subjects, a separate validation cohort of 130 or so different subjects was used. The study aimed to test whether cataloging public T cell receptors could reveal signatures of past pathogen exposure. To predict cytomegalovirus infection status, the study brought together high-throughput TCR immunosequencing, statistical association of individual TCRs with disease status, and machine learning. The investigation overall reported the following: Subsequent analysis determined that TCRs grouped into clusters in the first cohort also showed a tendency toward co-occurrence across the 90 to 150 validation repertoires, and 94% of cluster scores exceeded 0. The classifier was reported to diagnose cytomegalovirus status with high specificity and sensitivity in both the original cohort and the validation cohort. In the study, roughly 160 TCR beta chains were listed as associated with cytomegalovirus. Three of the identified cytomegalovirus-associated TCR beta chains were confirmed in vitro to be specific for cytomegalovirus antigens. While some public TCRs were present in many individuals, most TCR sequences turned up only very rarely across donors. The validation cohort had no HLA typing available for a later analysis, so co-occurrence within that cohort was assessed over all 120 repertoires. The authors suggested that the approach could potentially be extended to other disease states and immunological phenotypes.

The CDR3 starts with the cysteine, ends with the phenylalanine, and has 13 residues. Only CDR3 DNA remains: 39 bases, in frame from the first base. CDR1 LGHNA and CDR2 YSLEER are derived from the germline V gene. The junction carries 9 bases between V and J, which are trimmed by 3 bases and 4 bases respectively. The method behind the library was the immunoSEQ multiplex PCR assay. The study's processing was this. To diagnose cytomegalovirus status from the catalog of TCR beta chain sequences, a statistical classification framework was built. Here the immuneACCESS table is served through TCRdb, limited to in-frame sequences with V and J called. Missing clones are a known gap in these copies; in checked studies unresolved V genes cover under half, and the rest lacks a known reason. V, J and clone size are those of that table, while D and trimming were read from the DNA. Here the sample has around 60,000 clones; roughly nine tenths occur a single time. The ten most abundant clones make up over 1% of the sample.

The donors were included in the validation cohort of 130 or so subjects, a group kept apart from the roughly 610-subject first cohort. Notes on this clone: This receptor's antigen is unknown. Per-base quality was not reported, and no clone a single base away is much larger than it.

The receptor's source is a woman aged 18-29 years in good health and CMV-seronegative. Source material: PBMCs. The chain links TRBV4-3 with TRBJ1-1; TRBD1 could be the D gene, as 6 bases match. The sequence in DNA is TGCGCCAGCAGCCATGGCAGGGGCACTGAAGCTTTCTTT. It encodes CASSHGRGTEAFF.